The entry that follows covers one T cell receptor (beta chain) sequence. Per donor, a minimum of one pre-ART and a minimum of two post-ART PBMC samples were available. These data originate in a study of long-term antiretroviral therapy in people with HIV. Survey level was the resolution at which the v3.0 immunoSEQ assay ran. Profiled with immunoSEQ multiplex PCR; TCRdb holds only in-frame clones, not every one. The sample lists 25,000 to 30,000 clones; around four fifths were seen once. From germline, CDR1 is SQVTM and CDR2 ANQGSEA. The CDR3 covers 14 residues. V lost 0 bases, J lost 2 bases, and 11 bases lay in between.

The receptor comes from a young man with HIV. V usage is TRBV29-1 and J usage is TRBJ2-7; D might be TRBD2 (6 bases). This specimen was unsorted PBMCs, taken 2.7 to 2.9 years after starting antiretroviral therapy. In DNA form, the CDR3 reads TGCAGCGTTGAAGAGGAGGGGACCACCTACGAGCAGTACTTC. Amino acids: CSVEEEGTTYEQYF.